Reported below is one T cell receptor (beta chain). This clonotype was seen a few times. Its antigen is still unknown. No base quality values were provided; no much bigger clone lies one nucleotide off. The data belong to a study of regulatory T cells in long-lasting Graves disease (dated by TCRdb to the early 2020s). Some background on the complete study: Newly diagnosed Graves' disease patients had taken antithyroid drugs for less than 3 months. This study used TCR sequencing and RNA sequencing of peripheral blood to compare persistent Graves' disease patients against newly diagnosed Graves' disease patients. The study was registered as a clinical trial and conducted in China. A total of roughly 33 samples underwent TCR sequencing: about 13 from persistent and roughly 20 from newly diagnosed Graves' disease patients.

Study-wide conclusions, independent of this receptor: Preferential use of TRBV28, TRBJ1-2 and TRBJ2-5 was observed in persistent disease, whereas TRBV20-1 and TRBJ2-1 were favored in newly diagnosed disease. The small sample size was acknowledged by the authors as a limitation that may reduce accuracy. Persistent Graves' disease patients showed lower TCR Shannon entropy and fewer highly expanded clones than newly diagnosed patients, suggesting clonal expansion. Peripheral blood alone was examined, since thyroid tissue, which constituted the primary lesion, could not be accessed. Sequencing and analysis were restricted to the TCR beta chain. Patients with persistent disease shared more public clonotypes (around 2,500) than newly diagnosed patients did (approximately 970).

The CDR3 runs 15 amino acids, cysteine and phenylalanine included. CDR3 DNA only is kept here, 45 bases in frame from base 1. After removal of 6 bases from V and 7 bases from J, the junction retains 12 bases not matched to a gene. Looking up the germline V gene (reference sequence) yields CDR1 DFQATT and CDR2 SNEGSKA. The library was made by multiplex PCR. Sequencing used an Illumina HiSeq 4000. CDR3 regions were amplified by Arm-PCR with iRepertoire HTBI primers to construct TCR beta libraries. Gel purification was performed on PCR products prior to sequencing. Processing in the source paper ran as follows. Gene usage analysis of CDR3 amino acid clonotypes relied on the 55 to 80 TRBV and 15 or so TRBJ segments identified across samples. COPE and FqMerger were used to merge the filtered high-quality paired reads into contigs. BLAST was used to align contigs to IMGT TRBV, TRBD and TRBJ reference genes, and CDR3 was defined according to IMGT. Any clonotype with a frequency above 0.1% was counted as a highly expanded clone. Shannon entropy served as the measure of repertoire diversity, while the Gini coefficient captured V-J evenness. A clonotype was considered public if more than one individual shared it. TCRdb applied fastp at Q25 and MiXCR to the public reads, then kept only in-frame beta chains. Identical CDR3 protein sequences are pooled into one entry, listed with their most common genes and DNA. The V and J calls were determined by TCRdb, not by the authors. This sample lists hundreds of thousands of distinct CDR3 sequences; about 16% were detected once. The ten largest clonotypes hold around 18% of the sample.

In the paper's terms, the time point label means: newly diagnosed GD, antithyroid drugs for less than 3 months. For both TCR sequencing and RNA sequencing, RNA was extracted from PBMCs using TRIzol. Graves' disease was diagnosed according to American Thyroid Association guidelines. The patients came from an endocrinology department in Xi'an, China. Each patient gave roughly 10 milliliters of peripheral blood, collected in an EDTA anticoagulant tube. Ficoll Paque Plus density gradient separation was used to isolate PBMCs, and no further T cell sorting was done. An Agilent 2100 Bioanalyzer and agarose gel were used to check RNA quality, while a NanoDrop 2000 measured RNA concentration. The same sample was also studied in work on T cells in Graves' hyperthyroidism and ophthalmopathy. The second source states: Stable Graves' hyperthyroidism was defined as the absence of progression to ophthalmopathy over 18 months of follow-up. Hyperthyroidism patients were newly diagnosed, had a disease duration of under 2 months, and were aged 18 to 65 years. Patients with uncontrolled infections, other autoimmune diseases, pregnancy or lactation were excluded. Diagnoses were based on clinical symptoms, serum thyroxine and TRAb, thyroid ultrasound and orbital computed tomography. For the first round of RT-PCR on the TCR CDR3, the HTBI primer set was used together with the Qiagen OneStep RT-PCR kit. Most expanded thyroid clonotypes (frequency above 0.001) were also found in blood, which suggests that blood repertoires may mirror thyroid immune responses. A 13 V-J signature model separated ophthalmopathy from stable hyperthyroidism, with approximately 86% sensitivity and roughly 82% specificity in cross-validation and 80%/75% in testing. In validation, the model predicted progression to ophthalmopathy a median of roughly 6.2 months before onset, with about 70% sensitivity and about 75% specificity. TCR V-J signatures able to tell the groups apart were searched for in a discovery cohort of more than 90 patients, of whom roughly 42 had Graves' ophthalmopathy and 57 had stable Graves' hyperthyroidism. An independent validation cohort of 18 to 20 hyperthyroidism patients and 17 patients who later progressed to ophthalmopathy tested prospective prediction of ophthalmopathy. The roughly 99 discovery patients were divided at random into training and test sets in a 7:3 ratio. In about 6 Graves' hyperthyroidism patients, the study also compared T-cell repertoires from thyroid tissue with T-cell repertoires from blood. After blood sampling, hyperthyroidism patients were treated with methimazole at a starting dose of 30 mg daily, and ophthalmopathy patients were treated with high-dose intravenous methylprednisolone. The libraries were constructed in a second round of multiplex PCR and then size-selected and purified. The libraries were sequenced on an Illumina HiSeq2000 using paired-end 100 bp reads. SOAPnuke was used to process the raw data, with reads discarded if the reads contained adapters or uncalled bases, had a mean Phred below 15, or lacked an exact constant-primer or identifier match. COPE v1.2.5 was used to merge high-quality paired reads, and clonotypes were defined as unique nucleotide sequences. Clonotypes were aligned to IMGT TRBV, TRBD and TRBJ reference segments using MiTCR v1.1. Only V-J combinations with frequency above 0.0001, covering approximately 99% of repertoires, were analysed. The TCS score was defined as F50 (clonal expansion) divided by E x V (chaos), with BLOSUM62-based TCRdist calculated between CDR3 peptides within each V-J. Welch's t-statistics and random forest reduced 500 to 650 V-J features to 13, which were used in a naive Bayes classifier (R e1071). Sample size was not statistically predetermined, and blinding of investigators to group allocation was not performed. According to the paper, TCR Vbeta CDR3 sequencing was carried out on 135 peripheral blood samples, which came from about 45 ophthalmopathy, around 75 hyperthyroidism and 17 progressor patients.

The clonotype comes from a woman aged 25 to 39 with Graves disease. Donor details come from another sample of the same person, matched by shared clones. The input for sequencing was peripheral blood mononuclear cells (PBMCs), taken at new diagnosis, from a patient treated with antithyroid drugs. This chain joins TRBV20-1 to TRBJ1-1; TRBD1 fits 12 bases in the junction. The nucleotides read TGCAGTGCCCCTAGAAGGGACAGGGGGCGAGGTGAAGCTTTCTTT. This yields the protein CSAPRRDRGRGEAFF.